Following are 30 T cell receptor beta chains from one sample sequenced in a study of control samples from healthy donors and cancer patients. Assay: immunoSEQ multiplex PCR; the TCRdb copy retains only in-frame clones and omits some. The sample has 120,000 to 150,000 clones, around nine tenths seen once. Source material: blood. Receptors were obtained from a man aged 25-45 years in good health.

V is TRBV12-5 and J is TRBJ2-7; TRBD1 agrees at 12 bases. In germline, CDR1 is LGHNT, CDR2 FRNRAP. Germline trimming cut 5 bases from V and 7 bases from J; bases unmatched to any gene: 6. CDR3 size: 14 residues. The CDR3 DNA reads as TGTGCTAGTGGTCCGGGACAGGGGGCGAATGAGCAGTACTTC. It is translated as CASGPGQGANEQYF.

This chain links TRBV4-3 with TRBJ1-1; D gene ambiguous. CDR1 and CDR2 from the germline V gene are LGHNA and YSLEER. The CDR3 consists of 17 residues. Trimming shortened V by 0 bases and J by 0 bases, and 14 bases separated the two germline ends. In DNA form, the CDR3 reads TGCGCCAGCAGCCAAGATCAGAGGGCCCTCTTGAACACTGAAGCTTTCTTT. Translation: CASSQDQRALLNTEAFF.

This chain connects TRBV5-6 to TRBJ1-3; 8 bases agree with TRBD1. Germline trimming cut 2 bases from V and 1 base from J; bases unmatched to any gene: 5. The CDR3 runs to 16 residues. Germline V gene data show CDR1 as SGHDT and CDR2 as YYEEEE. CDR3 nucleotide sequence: TGTGCCAGCAGCTTTCCCACAGGGGGATCTGGAAACACCATATATTTT. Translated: CASSFPTGGSGNTIYF.

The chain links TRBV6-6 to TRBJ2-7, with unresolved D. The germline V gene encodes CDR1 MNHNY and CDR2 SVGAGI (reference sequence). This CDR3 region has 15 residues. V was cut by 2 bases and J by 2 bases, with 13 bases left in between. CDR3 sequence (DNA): TGTGCCAGCAGTTACAGCAGGAGTACAGCCTACGAGCAGTACTTC. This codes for CASSYSRSTAYEQYF.

CDR3 bases: TGTGCCAGCAGCTTCGGGACGGTTACCTACGAGCAGTACTTC. Its translation: CASSFGTVTYEQYF. The chain is built from TRBV11-1 and TRBJ2-7; possibly TRBD1 or TRBD2 for D (5 bases each). Germline CDR1 is SGHAT and CDR2 is FQDESV (reference sequence). This CDR3 spans 14 amino acids. The V end lost 3 bases, the J end lost 2 bases, and 11 bases lay between the germline ends.

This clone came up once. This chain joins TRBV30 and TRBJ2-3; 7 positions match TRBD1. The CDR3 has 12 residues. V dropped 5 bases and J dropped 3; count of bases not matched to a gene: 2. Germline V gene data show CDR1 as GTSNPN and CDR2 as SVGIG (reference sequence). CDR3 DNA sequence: TGTGCCTGGGACAGGGTAACAGATACGCAGTATTTT. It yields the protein CAWDRVTDTQYF.

This chain's CDR3 is CASGTGDEQYF. CDR3 coding DNA: TGTGCTAGTGGTACAGGGGACGAGCAGTACTTC. The gene calls are TRBV12-5 and TRBJ2-7; TRBD1 agrees at 7 bases. CDR3 length equals 11 residues. Germline V gene lookup returns CDR1 LGHNT and CDR2 FRNRAP. V shed 5 bases, J shed 5 bases, and the junction held 0 bases outside the gene matches.

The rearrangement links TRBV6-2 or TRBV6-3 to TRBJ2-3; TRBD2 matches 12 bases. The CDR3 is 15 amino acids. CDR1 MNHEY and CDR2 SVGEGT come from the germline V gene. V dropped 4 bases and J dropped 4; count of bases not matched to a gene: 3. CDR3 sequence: CASSWTSGEADTQYF. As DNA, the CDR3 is TGTGCCAGCAGTTGGACTAGCGGGGAGGCAGATACGCAGTATTTT.

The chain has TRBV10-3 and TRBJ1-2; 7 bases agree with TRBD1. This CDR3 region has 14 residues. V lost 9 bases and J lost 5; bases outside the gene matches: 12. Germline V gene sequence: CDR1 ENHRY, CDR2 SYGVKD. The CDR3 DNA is TGTGCCATTAATCCCGATGGACAGGAGTATGGCTACACCTTC. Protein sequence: CAINPDGQEYGYTF.

The CDR3 reads CASSPGTGVGELFF. In nucleotides, the CDR3 is TGTGCCAGCAGTCCGGGGACAGGGGTCGGGGAGCTGTTTTTT. This chain connects TRBV14 to TRBJ2-2; TRBD1 matches 10 bases. The J segment lost 7 bases and the V segment lost 6 bases, leaving 5 bases of the junction unmatched. Germline CDR1 is SGHDN and CDR2 is FVKESK. The CDR3 loop spans 14 amino acids.

The CDR3 nucleotides are TGTGCCAGCAGCCCCCGGGATCAAGAGACCCAGTACTTC. This sequence encodes CASSPRDQETQYF. This chain joins TRBV11-3 and TRBJ2-5; D perhaps matches TRBD2 (5 bases). There are 13 residues in the CDR3. CDR1 is SGHNT and CDR2 is YENEEA in the germline V gene. The germline V and J ends were trimmed by 5 bases and 2 bases, with 9 bases remaining between them.

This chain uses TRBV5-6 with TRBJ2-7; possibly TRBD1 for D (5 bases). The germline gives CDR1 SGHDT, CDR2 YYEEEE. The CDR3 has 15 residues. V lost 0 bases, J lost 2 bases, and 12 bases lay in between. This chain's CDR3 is CASSLGQGLTYEQYF. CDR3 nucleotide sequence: TGTGCCAGCAGCTTGGGCCAGGGTCTTACCTACGAGCAGTACTTC.

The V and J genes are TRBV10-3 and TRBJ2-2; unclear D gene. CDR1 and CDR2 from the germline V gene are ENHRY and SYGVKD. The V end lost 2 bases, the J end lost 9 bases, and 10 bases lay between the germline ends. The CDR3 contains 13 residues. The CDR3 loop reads CAISEVGGRELFF. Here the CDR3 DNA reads TGTGCCATCAGTGAGGTTGGTGGCCGGGAGCTGTTTTTT.

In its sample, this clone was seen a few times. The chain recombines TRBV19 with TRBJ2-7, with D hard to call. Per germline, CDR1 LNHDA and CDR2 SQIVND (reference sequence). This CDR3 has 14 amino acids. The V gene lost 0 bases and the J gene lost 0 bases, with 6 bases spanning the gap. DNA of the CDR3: TGTGCCAGTAGTATAGATGCGGTCTCCTACGAGCAGTACTTC. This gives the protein CASSIDAVSYEQYF.

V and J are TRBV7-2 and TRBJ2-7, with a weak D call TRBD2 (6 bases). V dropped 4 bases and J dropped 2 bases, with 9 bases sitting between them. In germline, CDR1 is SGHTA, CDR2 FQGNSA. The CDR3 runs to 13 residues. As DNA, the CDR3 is TGTGCCAGCAGCTCCGAGCGGGCCTACGAGCAGTACTTC. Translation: CASSSERAYEQYF. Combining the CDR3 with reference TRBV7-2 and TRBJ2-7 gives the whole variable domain GAGVSQSPSNKVTEKGKDVELRCDPISGHTALYWYRQSLGQGLEFLIYFQGNSAPDKSGLPSDRFSAERTGGSVSTLTIQRTQQEDSAVYLCASSSERAYEQYFGPGTRLTVT.

CDR3 region: CASSYRSGRVGDEQFF. The CDR3 coding sequence is TGTGCCAGCAGTTATCGTAGCGGGAGGGTCGGGGATGAGCAGTTCTTC. This chain uses TRBV7-2 with TRBJ2-1, with 11 positions matching TRBD2. There are 16 residues in the CDR3. In germline, CDR1 is SGHTA, CDR2 FQGNSA. V dropped 6 bases and J dropped 8; count of bases not matched to a gene: 12.

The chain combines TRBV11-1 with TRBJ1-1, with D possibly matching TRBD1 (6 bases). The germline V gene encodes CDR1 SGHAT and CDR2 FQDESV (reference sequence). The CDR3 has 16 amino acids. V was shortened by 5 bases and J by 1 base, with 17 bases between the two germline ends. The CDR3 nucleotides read TGTGCCAGCAGCCCAGCCCGGGGCAGGGGGAACACTGAAGCTTTCTTT. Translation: CASSPARGRGNTEAFF. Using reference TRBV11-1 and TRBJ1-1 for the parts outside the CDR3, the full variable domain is EAEVAQSPRYKITEKSQAVAFWCDPISGHATLYWYRQILGQGPELLVQFQDESVVDDSQLPKDRFSAERLKGVDSTLKIQPAELGDSAMYLCASSPARGRGNTEAFFGQGTRLTVV.

The CDR3 nucleotides read TGCGCCAGCAGCCAAGAAGGGGGGCAGGCCTATGGCTACACCTTC. This encodes CASSQEGGQAYGYTF. This chain joins TRBV4-3 and TRBJ1-2; weak D call: TRBD1 (6 bases). V lost 0 bases and J 4 bases, leaving 12 bases between the germline ends. The CDR3 length is 15 residues. Germline V gene lookup returns CDR1 LGHNA and CDR2 YSLEER.

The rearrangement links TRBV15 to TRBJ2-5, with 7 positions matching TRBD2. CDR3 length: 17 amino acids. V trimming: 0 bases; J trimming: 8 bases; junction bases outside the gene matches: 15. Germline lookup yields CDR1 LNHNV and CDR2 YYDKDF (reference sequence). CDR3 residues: CATSRDRGEQRGLTQYF. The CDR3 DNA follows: TGTGCCACCAGCAGAGATCGTGGAGAGCAGCGGGGCCTCACCCAGTACTTC.

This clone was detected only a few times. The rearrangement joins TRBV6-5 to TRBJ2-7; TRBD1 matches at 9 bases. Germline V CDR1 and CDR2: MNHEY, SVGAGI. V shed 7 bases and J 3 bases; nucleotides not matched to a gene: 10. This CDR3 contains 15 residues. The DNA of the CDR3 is TGTGCCAGCACCAGAGGGACAGGGTTGGGCTACGAGCAGTACTTC. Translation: CASTRGTGLGYEQYF.

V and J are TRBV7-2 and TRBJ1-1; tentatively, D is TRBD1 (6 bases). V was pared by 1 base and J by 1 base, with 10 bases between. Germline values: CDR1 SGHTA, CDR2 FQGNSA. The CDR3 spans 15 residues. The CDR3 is CASSLVGQSNTEAFF. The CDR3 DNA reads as TGTGCCAGCAGCTTAGTGGGACAATCGAACACTGAAGCTTTCTTT.

The CDR3 is CASSPGTSGPYEQYF. The CDR3 DNA is TGTGCCAGCAGCCCAGGGACTAGCGGACCCTACGAGCAGTACTTC. The chain is built from TRBV6-2 or TRBV6-3 and TRBJ2-7; 11 nucleotides agree with TRBD2. The V and J ends lost 6 bases and 2 bases, in that order; junction bases with no gene match: 6. The CDR3 covers 15 residues. CDR1 and CDR2 (germline): MNHEY, SVGEGT.

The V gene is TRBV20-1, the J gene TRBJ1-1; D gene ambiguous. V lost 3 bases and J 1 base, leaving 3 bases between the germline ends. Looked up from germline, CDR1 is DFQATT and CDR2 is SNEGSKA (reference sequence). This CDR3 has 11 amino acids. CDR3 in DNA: TGCAGTGCTAGCTCGAACACTGAAGCTTTCTTT. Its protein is CSASSNTEAFF.

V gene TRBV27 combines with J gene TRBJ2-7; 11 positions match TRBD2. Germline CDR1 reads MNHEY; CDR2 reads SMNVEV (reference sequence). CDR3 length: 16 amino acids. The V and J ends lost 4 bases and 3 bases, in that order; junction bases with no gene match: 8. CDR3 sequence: CASSSTRLAGNYEQYF. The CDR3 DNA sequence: TGTGCCAGCAGTTCCACCCGACTAGCGGGGAACTACGAGCAGTACTTC.

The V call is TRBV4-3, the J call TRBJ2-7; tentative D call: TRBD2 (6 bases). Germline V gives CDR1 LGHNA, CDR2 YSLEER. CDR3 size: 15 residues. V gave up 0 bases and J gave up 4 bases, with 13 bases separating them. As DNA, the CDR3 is TGCGCCAGCAGCCAAGATATTGTTGGGGGGTACGAGCAGTACTTC. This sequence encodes CASSQDIVGGYEQYF.

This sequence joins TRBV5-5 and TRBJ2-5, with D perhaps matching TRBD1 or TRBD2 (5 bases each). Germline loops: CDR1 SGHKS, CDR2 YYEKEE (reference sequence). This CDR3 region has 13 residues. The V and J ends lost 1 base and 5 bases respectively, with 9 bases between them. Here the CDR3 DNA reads TGTGCCAGCAGCTTGTTGGGGGATGAGACCCAGTACTTC. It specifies CASSLLGDETQYF.

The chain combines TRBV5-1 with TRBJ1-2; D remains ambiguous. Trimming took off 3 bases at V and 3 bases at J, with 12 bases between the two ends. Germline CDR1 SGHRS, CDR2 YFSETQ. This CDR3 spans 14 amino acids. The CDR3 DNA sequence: TGCGCCAGCAGCTCTACTCCTCAAGACTATGGCTACACCTTC. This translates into CASSSTPQDYGYTF. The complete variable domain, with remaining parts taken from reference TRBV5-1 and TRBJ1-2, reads KAGVTQTPRYLIKTRGQQVTLSCSPISGHRSVSWYQQTPGQGLQFLFEYFSETQRNKGNFPGRFSGRQFSNSRSEMNVSTLELGDSALYLCASSSTPQDYGYTFGSGTRLTVV.

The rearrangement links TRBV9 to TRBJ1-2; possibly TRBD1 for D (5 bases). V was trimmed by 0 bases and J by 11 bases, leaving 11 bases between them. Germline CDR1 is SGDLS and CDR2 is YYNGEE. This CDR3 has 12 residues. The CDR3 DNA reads TGTGCCAGCAGCGTAGTCGAGGGGAGGTACACCTTC. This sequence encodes CASSVVEGRYTF.

The CDR3 is CASSYAGELFF. The CDR3 DNA is TGTGCCAGCAGTTATGCCGGGGAGCTGTTTTTT. The chain combines TRBV28 with TRBJ2-2; D is unclear. Germline CDR1 MDHEN, CDR2 SYDVKM. Trimming took 4 bases from V and 6 from J, leaving 3 bases between them. CDR3 size: 11 residues.

CDR3 in amino acids: CASSYLPDSSYEQYF. The CDR3 DNA is TGTGCCAGCAGTTACTTACCTGACAGCTCCTACGAGCAGTACTTC. The genes are TRBV6-5 and TRBJ2-7, with a tentative D call TRBD1 (5 bases). The CDR3 is made up of 15 amino acids. Germline-derived CDR1 and CDR2 are MNHEY and SVGAGI. V was clipped by 1 base and J by 0 bases, with 10 bases between them.